This TCR beta chain was captured in a study of T cell responses to AZD1222 COVID-19 vaccine. The repertoire was sequenced with immunoSEQ multiplex PCR; TCRdb's copy has only in-frame clones and lacks some. The table includes more than 140,000 clones, 70% to 90% detected once. The germline gives CDR1 MDHEN, CDR2 SYDVKM. Between the trimmed V and J ends, which lost 4 bases and 9 bases, there was a span of 16 bases. The CDR3 consists of 14 residues. This chain joins TRBV28 and TRBJ1-5, with D unclear. The sample consisted of peripheral blood, taken on day 0 of MenACWY control vaccination. The receptor was derived from an adult in good health. The CDR3 region has the DNA TGTGCCAGCAGTTCCGTTCGACAAGGTGGGCCCCAGCATTTT. It is translated as CASSSVRQGGPQHF.